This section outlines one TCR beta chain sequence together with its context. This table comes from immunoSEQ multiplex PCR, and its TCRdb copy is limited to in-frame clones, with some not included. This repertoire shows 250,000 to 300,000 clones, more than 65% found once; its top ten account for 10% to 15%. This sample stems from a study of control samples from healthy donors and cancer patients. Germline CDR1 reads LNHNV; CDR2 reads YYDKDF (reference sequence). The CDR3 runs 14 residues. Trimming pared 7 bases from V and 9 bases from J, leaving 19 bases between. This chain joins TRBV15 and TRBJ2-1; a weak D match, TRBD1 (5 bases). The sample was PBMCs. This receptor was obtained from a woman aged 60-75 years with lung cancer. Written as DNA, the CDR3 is TGTGCCACCACACGACAGCTGGACCTCGGTGAGCAGTTCTTC. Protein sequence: CATTRQLDLGEQFF.